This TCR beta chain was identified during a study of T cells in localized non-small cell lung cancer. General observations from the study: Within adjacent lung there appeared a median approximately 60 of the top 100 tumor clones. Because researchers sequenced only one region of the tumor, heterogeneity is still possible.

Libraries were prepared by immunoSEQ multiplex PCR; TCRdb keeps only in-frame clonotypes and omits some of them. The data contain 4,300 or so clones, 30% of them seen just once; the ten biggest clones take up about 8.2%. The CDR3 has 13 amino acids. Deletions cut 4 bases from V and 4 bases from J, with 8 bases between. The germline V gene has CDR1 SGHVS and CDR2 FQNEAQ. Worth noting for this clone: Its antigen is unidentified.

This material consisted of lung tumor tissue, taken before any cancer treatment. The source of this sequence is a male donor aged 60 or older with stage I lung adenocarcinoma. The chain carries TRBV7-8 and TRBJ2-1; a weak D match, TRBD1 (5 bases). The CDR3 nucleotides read TGTGCCAGCAGCTCTGGACATTACAATGAGCAGTTCTTC. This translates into CASSSGHYNEQFF.